Following are 18 T cell receptor beta chains from one sample sequenced in a study of blood T cell repertoires in COVID-19. Assay: immunoSEQ multiplex PCR; the TCRdb copy retains only in-frame clones and omits some. This table holds around 57,000 clones, 80% to 90% found once. The sample comprised peripheral blood. The receptors come from a human donor with active COVID-19. The donor label of this sample is uncertain.

This sequence joins TRBV19 and TRBJ1-1; D might be TRBD1 (6 bases). This CDR3 is built from 16 residues. The germline gives CDR1 LNHDA, CDR2 SQIVND (reference sequence). The V end was cut by 3 bases, the J end by 0 bases, with 14 bases between. CDR3 coding DNA: TGTGCCAGTAGTATGGGGCCACAGGGTTTGAACACTGAAGCTTTCTTT. It codes for CASSMGPQGLNTEAFF. The variable domain in full, with the rest retrieved from reference TRBV19 and TRBJ1-1, is DGGITQSPKYLFRKEGQNVTLSCEQNLNHDAMYWYRQDPGQGLRLIYYSQIVNDFQKGDIAEGYSVSREKKESFPLTVTSAQKNPTAFYLCASSMGPQGLNTEAFFGQGTRLTVV.

This chain links TRBV11-1 with TRBJ1-4; TRBD1 matches 8 bases. V lost 3 bases to trimming and J lost 7 bases; unmatched junction nucleotides: 4. Germline V lookup: CDR1 SGHAT, CDR2 FQDESV (reference sequence). The CDR3 covers 14 residues. The CDR3 reads CASSLDRVSEKLFF. The CDR3 DNA reads TGTGCCAGCAGCTTGGACAGGGTCTCTGAAAAACTGTTTTTT.

Here the CDR3 DNA reads TGTGCCAGCAGCTTGAGAGGTCCTCCCTATGGCTACACCTTC. It encodes CASSLRGPPYGYTF. V gene TRBV5-4 combines with J gene TRBJ1-2; D is uncertain. The CDR3 spans 14 residues. Trimming removed 1 base from V and 4 bases from J, with 11 bases in between. The germline V gene has CDR1 SGHNT and CDR2 YYREEE (reference sequence).

The chain employs TRBV28 and TRBJ2-2, with 7 bases fitting TRBD1. The germline CDR1 and CDR2 sequences are MDHEN and SYDVKM. The CDR3 has 15 amino acids. V lost 7 bases, J lost 4 bases, and 9 bases stayed unmatched. Here the CDR3 DNA reads TGTGCCAGCACCCTAGGGGGCTTAGCCACCGGGGAGCTGTTTTTT. Translated, it gives CASTLGGLATGELFF.

The rearrangement joins TRBV2 to TRBJ2-2; D perhaps matches TRBD2 (5 bases). Looked up from germline, CDR1 is SNHLY and CDR2 is FYNNEI. Trimming shortened V by 5 bases and J by 5 bases, and 12 bases separated the two germline ends. The CDR3 runs to 14 residues. CDR3 bases: TGTGCCAGCAGTCCCCCGACGGGAACCGGGGAGCTGTTTTTT. Its translation is CASSPPTGTGELFF.

This sequence joins TRBV7-3 and TRBJ2-7, with 9 positions matching TRBD1. The J segment lost 5 bases and the V segment lost 2 bases, leaving 13 bases of the junction unmatched. The CDR3 has 17 amino acids. The germline V gene encodes CDR1 SGHTA and CDR2 FQGTGA. In DNA, the CDR3 is TGTGCCAGCAGCTTACAATCGACAGGGGGGGATCAGGACGAGCAGTACTTC. Its protein is CASSLQSTGGDQDEQYF. Based on the CDR3 plus reference TRBV7-3 and TRBJ2-7, the full variable domain is GAGVSQTPSNKVTEKGKYVELRCDPISGHTALYWYRQSLGQGPEFLIYFQGTGAADDSGLPNDRFFAVRPEGSVSTLKIQRTERGDSAVYLCASSLQSTGGDQDEQYFGPGTRLTVT.

The V call is TRBV24-1, the J call TRBJ2-5; no clear D. The CDR3 is 13 amino acids. Germline assignment: CDR1 KGHDR and CDR2 SFDVKD. Trimming removed 3 bases at V and 5 bases at J, with 9 bases between. The CDR3 bases are TGTGCCACCAGTGATCAGTTCGGGGAGACCCAGTACTTC. It codes for CATSDQFGETQYF.

This chain uses TRBV5-4 with TRBJ2-2, with 10 bases fitting TRBD2. Unmatched junction bases numbered 12, after V lost 3 bases and J lost 7 bases. CDR1 is SGHNT and CDR2 is YYREEE in the germline V gene (reference sequence). This CDR3 region has 17 residues. The CDR3 here is CASSWGAGGAVGGELFF. The CDR3 DNA sequence: TGTGCCAGCAGCTGGGGAGCGGGGGGGGCCGTTGGCGGGGAGCTGTTTTTT.

This clone has only one observation. The rearrangement joins TRBV5-4 to TRBJ1-4; a weak D match, TRBD1 (5 bases). The ends were cut back, 4 bases at V and 4 bases at J, with 11 bases in the middle. The CDR3 loop spans 14 amino acids. Germline-derived CDR1 and CDR2 are SGHNT and YYREEE (reference sequence). The CDR3 loop is CASSPDSNNEKLFF. The CDR3 bases are TGTGCCAGCAGCCCTGACAGCAATAATGAAAAACTGTTTTTT.

CDR3 DNA: TGTGCCACAACATGGGGGGGCTCGAACTATGGCTACACCTTC. Protein product: CATTWGGSNYGYTF. The chain joins TRBV3-1 (or the pseudogene TRBV3-2) to TRBJ1-2; D possibly corresponds to TRBD1 (6 bases). The V gene's germline CDR1 is LGHDT and CDR2 YNNKEL (reference sequence). The germline V and J ends were trimmed by 10 bases and 2 bases, with 17 bases remaining between them. The CDR3 consists of 14 residues.

The chain links TRBV7-9 to TRBJ2-3; D call uncertain. V was shortened by 1 base and J by 2 bases, with 7 bases between the two germline ends. The CDR3 is 14 residues long. Germline CDR1 reads SEHNR; CDR2 reads FQNEAQ (reference sequence). The CDR3 region is CASSLVPITDTQYF. CDR3 in DNA: TGTGCCAGCAGCTTAGTTCCCATCACAGATACGCAGTATTTT. Variable domain in full (rest from reference TRBV7-9 and TRBJ2-3): DTGVSQNPRHKITKRGQNVTFRCDPISEHNRLYWYRQTLGQGPEFLTYFQNEAQLEKSRLLSDRFSAERPKGSFSTLEIQRTEQGDSAMYLCASSLVPITDTQYFGPGTRLTVL.

The rearrangement links TRBV5-1 to TRBJ2-3, with 7 bases aligning to TRBD2. The J segment lost 10 bases and the V segment lost 2 bases, leaving 7 bases of the junction unmatched. The CDR3 spans 13 residues. Germline V gene sequence: CDR1 SGHRS, CDR2 YFSETQ. The CDR3 region is CASSFSPSGAQYF. In nucleotides, the CDR3 is TGCGCCAGCAGCTTTTCGCCCAGCGGGGCGCAGTATTTT.

This chain uses TRBV18 with TRBJ2-5, with D perhaps TRBD1 (5 bases). Germline loops: CDR1 KGHSH, CDR2 LQKENI. V was trimmed by 2 bases and J by 2 bases, leaving 6 bases between them. The CDR3 covers 13 residues. CDR3: CASSPRQQETQYF. The DNA for the CDR3 is TGTGCCAGCTCACCAAGACAGCAAGAGACCCAGTACTTC. Full variable domain (missing parts from reference TRBV18 and TRBJ2-5): NAGVMQNPRHLVRRRGQEARLRCSPMKGHSHVYWYRQLPEEGLKFMVYLQKENIIDESGMPKERFSAEFPKEGPSILRIQQVVRGDSAAYFCASSPRQQETQYFGPGTRLLVL.

CDR3: CASSLGELETQYF. Here the CDR3 DNA reads TGTGCCAGCAGCTTAGGGGAGTTGGAGACCCAGTACTTC. The genes are TRBV11-2 and TRBJ2-5; perhaps TRBD2 as D (5 bases). CDR1 and CDR2 from the germline V gene are SGHAT and FQNNGV. This CDR3 region has 13 residues. Trimming removed 1 base at V and 5 bases at J, with 8 bases between.

Here the CDR3 reads CASSPRGSSNQPQHF. In nucleotides, the CDR3 is TGTGCCAGCAGCCCAAGGGGCTCCAGCAATCAGCCCCAGCATTTT. The genes are TRBV5-6 and TRBJ1-5; D is perhaps TRBD1 (5 bases). The V gene lost 4 bases and the J gene lost 1 base, with 12 bases spanning the gap. The CDR3 consists of 15 residues. Looked up from germline, CDR1 is SGHDT and CDR2 is YYEEEE.

The CDR3 loop reads CATSDLASGRYFSGANVLTF. The CDR3 nucleotides read TGTGCCACCAGTGATTTGGCTAGCGGGAGGTACTTCTCTGGGGCCAACGTCCTGACTTTC. V gene TRBV24-1 combines with J gene TRBJ2-6; 11 bases are a match to TRBD2. CDR3 length: 20 amino acids. CDR1 and CDR2 (germline): KGHDR, SFDVKD. The J segment lost 0 bases and the V segment lost 0 bases, leaving 6 bases of the junction unmatched.

The CDR3 DNA reads as TGTGCCATCAGTGTCAAGACCCAGTACTTC. This encodes CAISVKTQYF. The chain carries TRBV10-3 and TRBJ2-5, with no clear D. V lost 4 bases and J lost 6, with 3 bases in between. Germline lookup yields CDR1 ENHRY and CDR2 SYGVKD. CDR3 length equals 10 residues.

This clone was seen a few times. The chain couples TRBV2 to TRBJ1-1, with D perhaps matching TRBD1 (5 bases). V was cut by 7 bases and J by 0 bases, with 9 bases left in between. The CDR3 runs 13 residues. Germline-derived CDR1 and CDR2 are SNHLY and FYNNEI. The CDR3 spells CASNRGVNTEAFF. Here the CDR3 DNA reads TGTGCCAGCAATCGGGGGGTGAACACTGAAGCTTTCTTT.